These 7 T cell receptor beta chains share one sample of origin, sequenced in a study of T cells after yellow fever vaccination (dated by TCRdb to the late 2010s). The library was built by means of 5' RACE. The run used an Illumina HiSeq 2500. TCRdb applied fastp at Q25 and MiXCR to the public reads, then kept only in-frame beta chains. Entries are consolidated by CDR3 protein sequence, retaining the most common genes and DNA. In all, the sample holds roughly 120,000 distinct CDR3 sequences, and roughly 8.9% of those were seen once. 25% of the sample belongs to the ten largest clones. This sample's treatment or condition label indicates: live attenuated yellow fever vaccine strain. Sample: CD8+ T cells sorted from PBMCs, taken 45 days after the yellow fever booster vaccination. These receptors came from a man between 25 and 39 years old who received the YFV17D yellow fever vaccine.

This clonotype was detected ten times or more. The chain carries TRBV7-9 and TRBJ2-3; 10 bases are shared with TRBD2. This CDR3 region has 15 residues. After removal of 3 bases from V and 1 base from J, the junction contained 1 base not matched to a gene. Germline loops: CDR1 SEHNR, CDR2 FQNEAQ (reference sequence). The CDR3 DNA sequence: TGTGCCAGCAGCTTCCTAGCGGGAGGCACAGATACGCAGTATTTT. Translating it yields CASSFLAGGTDTQYF.

This chain uses TRBV20-1 with TRBJ2-7; D ambiguous. The CDR3 runs 14 residues. Germline CDR1 DFQATT, CDR2 SNEGSKA (reference sequence). Trimming pared 2 bases from V and 0 bases from J, leaving 11 bases between. As DNA, the CDR3 is TGCAGTGCTAGATCTTTGACGGGCTCCTACGAGCAGTACTTC. Encoded protein: CSARSLTGSYEQYF.

This clonotype was seen at least ten times. The J gene is TRBJ2-5, the V gene TRBV11-2, with D tentatively TRBD2 (6 bases). The CDR3 spans 16 residues. Trimming removed 2 bases at V and 5 bases at J, with 18 bases between. CDR1 is SGHAT, CDR2 FQNNGV, per germline. CDR3 sequence: CASSLTREDRTETQYF. CDR3 bases: TGTGCCAGCAGCTTAACCAGGGAGGATAGGACCGAGACCCAGTACTTC.

This clonotype has at least ten counts. The V call is TRBV29-1, the J call TRBJ2-7, with 7 positions matching TRBD1. Germline trimming cut 6 bases from V and 3 bases from J; bases unmatched to any gene: 20. The CDR3 has 17 residues. CDR1 is SQVTM and CDR2 is ANQGSEA in the germline V gene. CDR3 loop: CSVKGEARQGVFYEQYF. The CDR3 coding sequence is TGCAGCGTGAAAGGCGAGGCCCGTCAGGGGGTTTTCTACGAGCAGTACTTC.

The table lists this clonotype with a few counts. The J gene is TRBJ2-5, the V gene TRBV5-1; TRBD2 aligns across 7 bases. The germline gives CDR1 SGHRS, CDR2 YFSETQ. This CDR3 has 13 amino acids. The junction had 5 bases not matched to a gene; V was cut back by 2 bases and J by 7 bases. Here the CDR3 reads CASSLAGSGTQYF. Written as DNA, the CDR3 is TGCGCCAGCAGCTTAGCGGGAAGTGGGACCCAGTACTTC. Together with reference TRBV5-1 and TRBJ2-5, the CDR3 gives the full variable domain: KAGVTQTPRYLIKTRGQQVTLSCSPISGHRSVSWYQQTPGQGLQFLFEYFSETQRNKGNFPGRFSGRQFSNSRSEMNVSTLELGDSALYLCASSLAGSGTQYFGPGTRLLVL.

This clonotype was observed a handful of times. In DNA form, the CDR3 reads TGTGCCAGCACCCGCGGACGCGGCTCCTACGAGCAGTACTTC. Translating gives CASTRGRGSYEQYF. The J gene is TRBJ2-7, the V gene TRBV7-6; D remains ambiguous. Germline V gene sequence: CDR1 SGHVS, CDR2 FNYEAQ. CDR3 length: 14 residues. V was clipped by 7 bases and J by 0 bases, with 13 bases between them.

This clonotype was found many times. This chain uses TRBV4-3 with TRBJ1-1, with D possibly matching TRBD1 (5 bases). This CDR3 has 16 amino acids. The V end lost 0 bases, the J end lost 0 bases, and 11 bases lay between the germline ends. Germline CDR1 and CDR2: LGHNA and YSLEER. CDR3 in amino acids: CASSQDGAGLNTEAFF. DNA for the CDR3: TGCGCCAGCAGCCAAGATGGGGCAGGGCTGAACACTGAAGCTTTCTTT.